The TCR beta chain described here comes from a study of cytomegalovirus exposure and HLA in healthy donors. This CDR3 has 13 amino acids. V was cut by 6 bases and J by 5 bases, with 16 bases left in between. CDR1 and CDR2 from the germline V gene are SQVTM and ANQGSEA. The PCR made use of 60 Vbeta and 13 Jbeta primers. Using immunoSEQ multiplex PCR, the repertoire was profiled, and TCRdb retains in-frame clones only, with some absent. This sample has under 200,000 clones, with roughly two thirds found just once. This clone has just a few counts. The rearrangement uses TRBV29-1 and TRBJ2-5; weak D call: TRBD2 (5 bases). Sequenced: PBMCs. This TCR came from a woman aged 40 to 50 in good health and CMV-seropositive. The DNA of the CDR3 is TGCAGCGTCCTAGCAGAGGTTGGGGAGACCCAGTACTTC. Amino acid sequence: CSVLAEVGETQYF.